This T cell receptor beta chain comes out of a study of T cells in Graves' hyperthyroidism and ophthalmopathy (dated by TCRdb to between 2018 and 2020). With respect to the entire study: Peripheral blood was collected at initial diagnosis, before any treatment. TCR Vbeta CDR3 sequencing of 130 to 150 peripheral blood samples (approximately 44 ophthalmopathy, 75 hyperthyroidism and approximately 17 progressor patients) is reported in the paper. Thyroid tissue and blood T-cell repertoires from about six Graves' hyperthyroidism patients were also compared in the study. Prospective prediction of ophthalmopathy was tested in an independent validation cohort consisting of 18 hyperthyroidism patients and more than 15 patients who later progressed to ophthalmopathy. TCR V-J signatures able to tell the groups apart were searched for in a discovery cohort of some 100 patients, of whom more than 40 had Graves' ophthalmopathy and more than 55 had stable Graves' hyperthyroidism. After sampling, hyperthyroidism patients received methimazole starting at 30 mg daily, and ophthalmopathy patients received high-dose intravenous methylprednisolone. The roughly 90 discovery patients were divided at random into training and test sets in a 7:3 ratio.

The TCR beta CDR3 regions were amplified from the RNA transcripts. A first-round RT-PCR of the TCR CDR3 used the HTBI primer set with the Qiagen OneStep RT-PCR kit. Libraries were constructed in a second round of multiplex PCR, after which size selection and purification were performed. Sequencing of the libraries was done on an Illumina HiSeq2000 using paired-end 100 bp reads. Under the source paper's analysis protocol: SOAPnuke was used to process the raw data, with reads discarded if the reads contained adapters or uncalled bases, had a mean Phred below 15, or lacked an exact constant-primer or identifier match. COPE v1.2.5 was used to merge the high-quality paired reads, and each unique nucleotide sequence was defined as a clonotype. MiTCR v1.1 was used to align the clonotypes against IMGT TRBV, TRBD and TRBJ reference segments. Only V-J combinations with frequency above 0.0001, covering about 99% of repertoires, were analysed. A TCS score was defined as the ratio of F50 (clonal expansion) to E x V (chaos), with BLOSUM62-based TCRdist applied between CDR3 peptides within each V-J. Welch's t-statistics and random forest reduced around 510 V-J features to 10 to 15, which were used in a naive Bayes classifier (R e1071). TCRdb ran its own pipeline on the public reads, namely fastp trimming at Q25 and MiXCR clone calling, and kept in-frame beta chains. Here each entry gathers all rows of one CDR3 protein and keeps the most common genes and DNA. The V and J calls and clone size are TCRdb's, not the authors'. The sample table lists under 650,000 distinct CDR3 sequences, 15% to 20% of them with a count of one. The top ten clonotypes cover 3% to 4% of the sample.

This clonotype was found many times. Its antigen is still unknown. No much larger clonotype is one base removed from it; base qualities were not supplied. Study-wide conclusions, independent of this receptor: Ophthalmopathy was separated from stable hyperthyroidism by a 13 V-J signature model, with approximately 86% sensitivity and about 81% specificity obtained in cross-validation and 80%/75% obtained in testing. Blood samples also contained most of the expanded thyroid clonotypes (frequency above 0.001), which suggests that blood repertoires may reflect thyroid immune responses. Sample size was not statistically predetermined, and investigators were not blinded to group allocation. In validation, the model predicted progression to ophthalmopathy with roughly 66% sensitivity and 72% to 85% specificity, a median of approximately 6.5 months before onset.

A patient counted as having stable Graves' hyperthyroidism if no progression to ophthalmopathy occurred over 18 months of follow-up. Hyperthyroidism patients were aged 18 to 65 years and newly diagnosed, with disease duration of less than 2 months. Any patient with an uncontrolled infection, another autoimmune disease, pregnancy or lactation was excluded. Diagnoses were established on the basis of clinical symptoms, serum thyroxine and TRAb, thyroid ultrasound, and orbital computed tomography. Ficoll-Paque density gradient centrifugation was used to isolate PBMCs from approximately 11 ml of fresh peripheral blood. Total RNA was extracted using Trizol reagent, and RNA quality was assessed on an Agilent 2100 Bioanalyzer. The sequence was obtained from a woman aged 25 to 45 with Graves' hyperthyroidism. Sample: blood.

In nucleotide form, the sequence is TGCAGTGCTCCTTGGGGAGCGGTCGAGCAGTACTTC. It is translated as CSAPWGAVEQYF. The rearranged chain carries TRBV20-1 and TRBJ2-7; TRBD2 is possibly the D segment (5 matching bases). The CDR3 contains 12 residues, cysteine and phenylalanine counted. Only the CDR3 part of the read is kept: 36 bases, read in frame from the first base. Reading the germline V gene (reference sequence) gives CDR1 DFQATT and CDR2 SNEGSKA. Cut back by 5 bases and 6 bases, the V and J ends lie 14 bases apart.